Each of the 4 T cell receptor beta chains below was sequenced from the same sample in a study of PD-L1 blockade in urothelial cancer. Time point reported: pretreatment peripheral blood. TCRdb's table, derived via immunoSEQ multiplex PCR, lists solely in-frame clones and lacks some. Here the sample spans about 79,000 clones, about 85% being singletons. The input for sequencing was PBMCs, taken around atezolizumab (anti-PD-L1) treatment. These receptors originate from a man aged 40-55 years with urothelial cancer.

CDR3: CASSQSGAASSYEQYF. The CDR3 DNA follows: TGCGCCAGCAGTCAATCGGGGGCGGCAAGCTCCTACGAGCAGTACTTC. The V gene is TRBV23-1, the J gene TRBJ2-7; possibly TRBD1 for D (6 bases). TRBV23-1 has ORF status, its function being uncertain. V was clipped by 0 bases and J by 0 bases, with 12 bases between them. This CDR3 comprises 16 residues.

The chain carries TRBV28 and TRBJ2-7; 8 positions match TRBD1. There are 14 residues in the CDR3. Trimming took 6 bases from V and 5 from J; bases not matched to a gene: 9. CDR1 and CDR2 from the germline V gene are MDHEN and SYDVKM. CDR3 coding DNA: TGTGCCAGCAGAGTAGGACAGGGCAAAAACGAGCAGTACTTC. This sequence encodes CASRVGQGKNEQYF.

The rearrangement uses TRBV4-1 and TRBJ2-2; 10 nucleotides agree with TRBD2. Germline loops: CDR1 MGHRA, CDR2 YSYEKL. The CDR3 has 18 residues. J gave up 6 bases and V 0 bases, and 10 bases lay outside the gene matches. The CDR3 reads CASSQDRASGRYSGELFF. The CDR3 DNA reads TGCGCCAGCAGCCAAGATCGGGCTAGCGGGAGATACTCCGGGGAGCTGTTTTTT.

This chain uses TRBV5-6 with TRBJ2-3; 9 nucleotides agree with TRBD1. With 8 bases clipped from V and 6 bases from J, the junction kept 13 bases outside the gene matches. The CDR3 loop spans 15 amino acids. The germline V gene has CDR1 SGHDT and CDR2 YYEEEE. The CDR3 sequence: CASRPGQGVSDTQYF. The CDR3 DNA reads TGTGCCAGTCGCCCGGGACAGGGCGTCTCGGATACGCAGTATTTT.